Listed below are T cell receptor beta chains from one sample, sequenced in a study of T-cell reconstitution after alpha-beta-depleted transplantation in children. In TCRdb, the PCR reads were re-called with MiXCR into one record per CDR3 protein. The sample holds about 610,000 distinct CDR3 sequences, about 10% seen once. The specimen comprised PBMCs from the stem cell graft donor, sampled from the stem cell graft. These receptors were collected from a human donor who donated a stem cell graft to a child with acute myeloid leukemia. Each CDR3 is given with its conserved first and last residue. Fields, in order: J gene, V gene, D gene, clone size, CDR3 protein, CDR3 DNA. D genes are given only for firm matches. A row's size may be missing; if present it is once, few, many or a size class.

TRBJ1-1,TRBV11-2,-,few,CASSGRARGNTEAFF,TGTGCCAGCAGCGGCAGGGCCCGGGGGAACACTGAAGCTTTCTTT
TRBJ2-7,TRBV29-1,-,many,CSYASRSYEQYF,TGCAGCTACGCCTCCCGCTCCTACGAGCAGTACTTC
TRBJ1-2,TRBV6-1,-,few,CASSPPGGLYGYTF,TGCGCCAGCAGCCCCCCTGGGGGGCTCTATGGCTACACCTTC
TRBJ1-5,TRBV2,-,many,CASSESGNQPQHF,TGTGCCAGCAGTGAGTCAGGCAATCAGCCCCAGCATTTT
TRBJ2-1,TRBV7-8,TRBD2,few,CASSLGPGGGNEQFF,TGTGCCAGCAGCTTAGGCCCGGGAGGGGGGAATGAGCAGTTCTTC
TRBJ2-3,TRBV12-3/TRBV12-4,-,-,CASNLAAPLDTQYF,TGTGCCAGCAACTTAGCGGCCCCTTTGGATACGCAGTATTTT
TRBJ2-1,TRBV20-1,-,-,CSALKEAGLYNEQFF,TGCAGTGCCCTTAAAGAAGCGGGCCTCTACAATGAGCAGTTCTTC
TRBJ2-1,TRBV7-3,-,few,CASSPSLYNEQFF,TGTGCCAGCAGCCCTTCACTTTACAATGAGCAGTTCTTC
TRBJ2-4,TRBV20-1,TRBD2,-,CSALEASGAKNIQYF,TGCAGTGCACTTGAGGCTAGCGGAGCCAAAAACATTCAGTACTTC
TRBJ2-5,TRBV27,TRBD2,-,CASSPPWEREVVQETQYF,TGTGCCAGCAGTCCCCCTTGGGAGCGGGAGGTGGTCCAAGAGACCCAGTACTTC
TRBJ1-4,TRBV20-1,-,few,CSAIRKGVTNEKLFF,TGCAGTGCTATTCGAAAGGGGGTAACTAATGAAAAACTGTTTTTT
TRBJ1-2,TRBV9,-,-,CASSSRTGRGYGYTF,TGTGCCAGCAGCTCCCGGACGGGACGGGGGTATGGCTACACCTTC
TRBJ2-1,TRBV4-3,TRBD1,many,CASSQVRDRFYNEQFF,TGCGCCAGCAGCCAGGTCCGGGACAGATTTTACAATGAGCAGTTCTTC
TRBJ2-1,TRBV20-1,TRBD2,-,CSALPTSGNNEQFF,TGCAGTGCCCTCCCGACTAGCGGAAACAATGAGCAGTTCTTC
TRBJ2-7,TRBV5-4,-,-,CASSLAEAFGEQYF,TGTGCCAGCAGCTTGGCCGAGGCTTTCGGAGAGCAGTACTTC
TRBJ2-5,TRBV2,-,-,CASSEGQVGKETQYF,TGTGCCAGCAGTGAAGGGCAGGTCGGTAAAGAGACCCAGTACTTC
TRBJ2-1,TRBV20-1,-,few,CSASSEQFF,TGCAGTGCGTCGAGCGAGCAGTTCTTC
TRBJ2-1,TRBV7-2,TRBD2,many,CASSLAAGLAGWGSYNEQFF,TGTGCCAGCAGCTTAGCAGCGGGACTAGCGGGATGGGGCTCCTACAATGAGCAGTTCTTC
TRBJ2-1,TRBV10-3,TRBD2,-,CAISGFGGRAGNEQFF,TGTGCCATCAGTGGATTTGGCGGGAGGGCCGGAAATGAGCAGTTCTTC
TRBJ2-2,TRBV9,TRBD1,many,CASSVNGQDNTGELFF,TGTGCCAGCAGCGTCAACGGACAGGATAACACCGGGGAGCTGTTTTTT
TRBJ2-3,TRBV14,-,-,CASSQWGTDTQYF,TGTGCCAGCAGCCAATGGGGCACAGATACGCAGTATTTT
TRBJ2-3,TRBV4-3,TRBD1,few,CASSRNRGADTQYF,TGCGCCAGCAGCCGAAACAGGGGTGCAGATACGCAGTATTTT
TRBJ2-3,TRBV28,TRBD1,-,CASSPPGQGAADTQYF,TGTGCCAGCAGTCCCCCGGGACAGGGGGCGGCAGATACGCAGTATTTT
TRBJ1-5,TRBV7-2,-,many,CASSTQINQPQHF,TGTGCCAGCAGCACTCAAATCAATCAGCCCCAGCATTTT
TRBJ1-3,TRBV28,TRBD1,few,CASTPGGQGTNTIYF,TGTGCCAGCACCCCGGGGGGACAGGGAACAAACACCATATATTTT
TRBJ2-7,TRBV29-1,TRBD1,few,CSVASDRDIYEQYF,TGCAGCGTCGCCTCGGACAGGGACATTTACGAGCAGTACTTC
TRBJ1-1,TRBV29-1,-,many,CSARGEGNAFF,TGCAGCGCGAGAGGGGAGGGGAATGCTTTCTTT
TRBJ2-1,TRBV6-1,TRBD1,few,CAIMGQGSSYNEQFF,TGTGCCATCATGGGACAGGGAAGCTCCTACAATGAGCAGTTCTTC
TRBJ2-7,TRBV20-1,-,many,CSARDHSDGQYF,TGCAGTGCTAGAGATCACTCGGACGGCCAGTACTTC
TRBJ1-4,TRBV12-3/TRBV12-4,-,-,CASSGRAEKLFF,TGTGCCAGCAGTGGAAGGGCTGAAAAACTGTTTTTT
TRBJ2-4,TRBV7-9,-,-,CASSSGGGVIQYF,TGTGCCAGCAGCTCAGGGGGGGGAGTAATCCAGTACTTC
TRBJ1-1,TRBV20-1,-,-,CSASGHVEAFF,TGCAGTGCTAGTGGACACGTCGAAGCTTTCTTT
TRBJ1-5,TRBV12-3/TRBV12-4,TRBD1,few,CASSLAGQGANQPQHF,TGTGCCAGCAGTTTAGCGGGACAGGGGGCTAATCAGCCCCAGCATTTT
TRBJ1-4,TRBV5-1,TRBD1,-,CASSLGQGGGNEKLFF,TGCGCCAGCAGCTTGGGACAGGGAGGGGGAAATGAAAAACTGTTTTTT
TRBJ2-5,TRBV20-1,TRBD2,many,CSAQTSGRETQYF,TGCAGTGCTCAGACTAGCGGGCGAGAGACCCAGTACTTC
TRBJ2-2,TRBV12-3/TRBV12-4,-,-,CASSLMWGPGELFF,TGTGCCAGCAGTTTAATGTGGGGTCCGGGGGAGCTGTTTTTT
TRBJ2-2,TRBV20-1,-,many,CSATSTGELFF,TGCAGTGCTACTAGCACCGGGGAGCTGTTTTTT
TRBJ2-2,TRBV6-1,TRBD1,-,CASTMDRVLTNTGELFF,TGTGCCAGCACCATGGACAGGGTATTGACTAACACCGGGGAGCTGTTTTTT
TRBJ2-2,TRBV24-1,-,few,CATSSRSNTGELFF,TGTGCCACCAGTTCGCGGTCGAACACCGGGGAGCTGTTTTTT
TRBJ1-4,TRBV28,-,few,CASSGTEKLFF,TGTGCCAGCAGTGGCACTGAAAAACTGTTTTTT
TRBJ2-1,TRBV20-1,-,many,CSAEMNEQFF,TGCAGTGCTGAGATGAATGAGCAGTTCTTC
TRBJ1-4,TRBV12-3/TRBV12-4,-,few,CASSAGTTEKLFF,TGTGCCAGCAGTGCCGGCACCACCGAAAAACTGTTTTTT
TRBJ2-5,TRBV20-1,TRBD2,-,CSGKLAGAETQYF,TGCAGTGGGAAACTAGCGGGGGCAGAGACCCAGTACTTC
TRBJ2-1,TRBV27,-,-,CASSLTRTNEQFF,TGTGCCAGCAGTTTAACTAGAACCAATGAGCAGTTCTTC
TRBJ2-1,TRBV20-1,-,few,CSARRTVGSYNEQFF,TGCAGTGCTAGACGGACAGTGGGTTCCTACAATGAGCAGTTCTTC
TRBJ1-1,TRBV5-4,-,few,CASSLLVPIMGSMNTEAFF,TGTGCCAGCAGCTTGCTCGTCCCCATCATGGGGAGTATGAACACTGAAGCTTTCTTT
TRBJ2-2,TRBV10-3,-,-,CAISASTENTGELFF,TGTGCCATCAGTGCAAGCACGGAGAACACCGGGGAGCTGTTTTTT
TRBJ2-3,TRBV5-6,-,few,CASNPNPGEDTQYF,TGTGCCAGCAACCCCAACCCAGGCGAAGATACGCAGTATTTT
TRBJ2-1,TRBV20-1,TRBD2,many,CSAGLAGGYEQFF,TGCAGTGCCGGACTAGCGGGAGGCTATGAGCAGTTCTTC